This T cell receptor (beta chain) was retrieved from a study of CD8 T cells in ankylosing spondylitis. V shed 4 bases, J shed 7 bases, and the junction held 8 bases outside the gene matches. CDR3 size: 14 residues. Germline CDR1 and CDR2: SGHRS and YFSETQ. This clonotype showed up many times. Each CDR3 protein gets one entry after TCRdb re-called the 5' RACE reads with MiXCR. The table shows 150,000 or so distinct CDR3 sequences, with about 9.9% occurring only once. The V call is TRBV5-1, the J call TRBJ1-5, with 7 positions matching TRBD1. The sample was blood, either unsorted or a sorted T cell fraction (not recorded which). This clonotype was obtained from a male donor with ankylosing spondylitis or in good health (not recorded which). In nucleotides, the CDR3 is TGCGCCAGCAGCGTCGGGGACAGAGACCAGCCCCAGCATTTT. Translated: CASSVGDRDQPQHF.